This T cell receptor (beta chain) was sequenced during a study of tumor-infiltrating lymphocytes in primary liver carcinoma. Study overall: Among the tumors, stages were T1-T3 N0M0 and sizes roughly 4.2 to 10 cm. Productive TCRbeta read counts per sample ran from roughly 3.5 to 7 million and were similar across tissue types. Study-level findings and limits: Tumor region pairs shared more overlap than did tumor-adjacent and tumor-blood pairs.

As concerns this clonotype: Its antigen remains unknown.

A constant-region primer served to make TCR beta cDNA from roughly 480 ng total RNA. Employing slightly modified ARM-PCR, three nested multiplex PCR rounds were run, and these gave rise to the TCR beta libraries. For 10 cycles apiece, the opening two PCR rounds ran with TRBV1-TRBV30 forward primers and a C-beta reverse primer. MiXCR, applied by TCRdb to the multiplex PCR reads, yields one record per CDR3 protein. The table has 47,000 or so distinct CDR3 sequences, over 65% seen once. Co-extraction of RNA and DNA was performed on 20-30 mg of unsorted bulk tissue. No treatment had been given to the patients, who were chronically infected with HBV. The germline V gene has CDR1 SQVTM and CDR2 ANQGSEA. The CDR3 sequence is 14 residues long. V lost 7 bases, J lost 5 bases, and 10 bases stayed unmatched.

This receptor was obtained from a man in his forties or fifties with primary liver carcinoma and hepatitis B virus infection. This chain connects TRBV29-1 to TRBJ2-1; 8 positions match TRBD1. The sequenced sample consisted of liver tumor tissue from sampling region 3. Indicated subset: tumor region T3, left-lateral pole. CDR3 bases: TGCAGCGGCGTCTCCGGGACAGGCGACAATGAGCAGTTCTTC. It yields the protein CSGVSGTGDNEQFF.